This TCR beta chain was observed in a study of control samples from healthy donors and cancer patients. Sequenced by immunoSEQ multiplex PCR; TCRdb stores in-frame clones only, minus some. Here the sample spans about 170,000 clones, around 88% being singletons. This CDR3 is 13 amino acids long. The V gene lost 0 bases and the J gene lost 3 bases, with 6 bases spanning the gap. The germline V gene encodes CDR1 SNHLY and CDR2 FYNNEI. Sequences were obtained from blood. The genes are TRBV2 and TRBJ2-7; D remains unclear. This clonotype was obtained from a woman aged 25 to 39 in good health. The CDR3 is CASSEADGYEQYF. CDR3 nucleotides: TGTGCCAGCAGTGAAGCCGACGGCTACGAGCAGTACTTC.